The T cell receptor (beta chain) under discussion was sequenced for a study of blood T cell repertoires in COVID-19. Overall study context: Sample material is recorded as cDNA or gDNA derived from T cells, B-cell-depleted T cells, or PBMCs.

This clone has a handful of counts. Data came from immunoSEQ multiplex PCR; TCRdb stores just in-frame clones and leaves some out. Of about 170,000 clones listed, approximately 87% are singletons. The Seattle site enrolled patients during active infection and followed them longitudinally. This CDR3 comprises 12 residues. The germline CDR1 and CDR2 sequences are GTSNPN and SVGIG (reference sequence). Trimming removed 3 bases from V and 8 bases from J, with 13 bases in between. The chain joins TRBV30 to TRBJ1-2; D remains unclear. The sample was peripheral blood. This receptor was taken from a woman aged 55-75 years with COVID-19, enrolled during active disease. The CDR3 bases are TGTGCCTGGAGGAGGGCCCGGTCGGGCTACACCTTC. Residues: CAWRRARSGYTF.